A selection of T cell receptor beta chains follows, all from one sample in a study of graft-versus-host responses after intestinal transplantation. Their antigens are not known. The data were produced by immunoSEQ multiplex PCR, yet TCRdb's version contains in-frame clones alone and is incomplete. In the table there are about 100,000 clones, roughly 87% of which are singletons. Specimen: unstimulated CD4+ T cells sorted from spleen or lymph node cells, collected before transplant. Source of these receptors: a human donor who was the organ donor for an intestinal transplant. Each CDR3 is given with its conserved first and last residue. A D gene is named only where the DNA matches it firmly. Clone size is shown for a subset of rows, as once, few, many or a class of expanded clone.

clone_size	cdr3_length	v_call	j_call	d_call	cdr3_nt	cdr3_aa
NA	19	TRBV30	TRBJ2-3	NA	TGTGCCTGGATCGACCAACCCGGGGGGCCGATTACCAGCACAGATACGCAGTATTTT	CAWIDQPGGPITSTDTQYF
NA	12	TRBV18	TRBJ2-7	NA	TGTGCCAGCTCACCACGTTCGAACGAGCAGTACTTC	CASSPRSNEQYF
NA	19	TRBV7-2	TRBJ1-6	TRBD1	TGTGCCAGCAGCGTCTCCGGGACAGCGAATTCCGCCGTCAATTCACCCCTCCACTTT	CASSVSGTANSAVNSPLHF
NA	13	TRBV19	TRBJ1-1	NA	TGTGCCAGTAGTACGAACCAGATCACTGAAGCTTTCTTT	CASSTNQITEAFF
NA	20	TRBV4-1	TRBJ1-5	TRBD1	TGCGCCAGCAGCCAAGTTCCTAAAACCGGGACAGGGGGACGTAATCAGCCCCAGCATTTT	CASSQVPKTGTGGRNQPQHF
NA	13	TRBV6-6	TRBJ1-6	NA	TGTGCCAGCACCCAAGCGGTAAATTCACCCCTCCACTTT	CASTQAVNSPLHF
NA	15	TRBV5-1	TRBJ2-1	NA	TGCGCCAGCAGCTTGTCGGGACTGGCATACAATGAGCAGTTCTTC	CASSLSGLAYNEQFF
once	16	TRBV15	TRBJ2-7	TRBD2	TGTGCCACCAGCAGACCTAGCGGGGGGAGCTCCTACGAGCAGTACTTC	CATSRPSGGSSYEQYF
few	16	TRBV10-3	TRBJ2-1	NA	TGTGCCATCAGTGAGGGACGCAGGAGCTCCTACAATGAGCAGTTCTTC	CAISEGRRSSYNEQFF
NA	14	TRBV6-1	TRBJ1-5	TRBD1	TGTGCCAGCAGTCGGACAGGAAGCAATCAGCCCCAGCATTTT	CASSRTGSNQPQHF
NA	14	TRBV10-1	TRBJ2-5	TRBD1	TGCGCCAGCAGTGAGTCGACAGGGTTAGAGACCCAGTACTTC	CASSESTGLETQYF
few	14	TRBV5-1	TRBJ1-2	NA	TGCGCCAGCAGTCCTTTGGGTCAGGGAGATGGCTACACCTTC	CASSPLGQGDGYTF
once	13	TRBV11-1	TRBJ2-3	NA	TGTGCCAGCAGCTTAGCACAGGTGGATACGCAGTATTTT	CASSLAQVDTQYF
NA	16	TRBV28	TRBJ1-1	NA	TGTGCCAGCAGAGATAGGGTGCAGGGACCGAACACTGAAGCTTTCTTT	CASRDRVQGPNTEAFF
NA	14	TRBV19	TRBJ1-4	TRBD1	TGTGCCAGTAGTAGGGGACAGGTTTTTGAAAAACTGTTTTTT	CASSRGQVFEKLFF
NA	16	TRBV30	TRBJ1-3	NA	TGTGCCTGGAGTACGACCAGGATGAGCTCTGGAAACACCATATATTTT	CAWSTTRMSSGNTIYF
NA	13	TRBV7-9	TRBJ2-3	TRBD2	TGTGCCAGTAGGGCGGGGGGGACCGATACGCAGTATTTT	CASRAGGTDTQYF
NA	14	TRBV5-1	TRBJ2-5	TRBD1	TGCGCCAGCAGCCTGGGACAGGGGCAAGAGACCCAGTACTTC	CASSLGQGQETQYF
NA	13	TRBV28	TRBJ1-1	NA	TGTGCCAGCAGTTCTGGGGGGCGCCCTGAAGCTTTCTTT	CASSSGGRPEAFF
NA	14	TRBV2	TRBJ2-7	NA	TGTGCCAGCAAGGGAGAATTAAGTCTCTACGAGCAGTACTTC	CASKGELSLYEQYF
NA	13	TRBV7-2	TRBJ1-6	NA	TGTGCCAGCAGCCGAGAGGGAGATTCACCCCTCCACTTT	CASSREGDSPLHF
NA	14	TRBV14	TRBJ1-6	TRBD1	TGTGCCAGCAGCGCCACAGGGGCCTATTCACCCCTCCACTTT	CASSATGAYSPLHF